The 28 T cell receptor beta chains given below trace back to one sample, sequenced in a study of shared clonotypes between healthy human individuals. Assay used: immunoSEQ multiplex PCR; TCRdb lists only in-frame clones, some missing. This repertoire shows over a million clones, more than 60% found once; its top ten account for about 1.5%. The source material was memory CD4+ T cells sorted from blood. The subset here: CD45RA-negative fraction. The source of these receptors is a man aged 18 to 30 in good health.

The rearrangement uses TRBV15 and TRBJ2-2; possibly TRBD2 for D (6 bases). The V end was cut by 0 bases, the J end by 0 bases, with 8 bases between. The germline V gene has CDR1 LNHNV and CDR2 YYDKDF (reference sequence). This CDR3 is built from 16 residues. CDR3 coding DNA: TGTGCCACCAGCAGAGACGGCGGGGCGAACACCGGGGAGCTGTTTTTT. It translates to CATSRDGGANTGELFF.

This chain connects TRBV7-2 to TRBJ2-2; D perhaps matches TRBD1 (5 bases). CDR3 length equals 15 residues. The germline V and J ends were trimmed by 2 bases and 5 bases, with 12 bases remaining between them. Germline V gene lookup returns CDR1 SGHTA and CDR2 FQGNSA. The CDR3 DNA reads as TGTGCCAGCAGCTTACAGGGATTTAAAACCGGGGAGCTGTTTTTT. Its translation: CASSLQGFKTGELFF.

The gene calls are TRBV2 and TRBJ2-2, with 8 nucleotides matching TRBD1. The CDR3 has 14 residues. Trimming removed 10 bases from V and 0 bases from J; junction bases left unmatched: 4. CDR1 is SNHLY, CDR2 FYNNEI, per germline. CDR3 region: CAIRQGTNTGELFF. Here the CDR3 DNA reads TGTGCCATAAGACAGGGGACGAACACCGGGGAGCTGTTTTTT.

A few counts support this clone. J is TRBJ2-5 and V is TRBV6-6; 8 nucleotides agree with TRBD1. Looked up from germline, CDR1 is MNHNY and CDR2 is SVGAGI (reference sequence). This CDR3 is 14 amino acids long. V shed 6 bases and J 5 bases; nucleotides not matched to a gene: 8. The CDR3 reads CASRAGGAGETQYF. DNA for the CDR3: TGTGCCAGCAGGGCAGGGGGCGCAGGCGAGACCCAGTACTTC.

This clone has just a few counts. The chain uses TRBV28 and TRBJ1-4; D is perhaps TRBD1 (5 bases). The V and J ends lost 6 bases and 5 bases respectively, with 13 bases between them. The CDR3 consists of 14 residues. Germline V gene sequence: CDR1 MDHEN, CDR2 SYDVKM. This chain's CDR3 is CASRPHDSNEKLFF. CDR3 in DNA: TGTGCCAGCAGACCTCATGACAGCAATGAAAAACTGTTTTTT.

The rearrangement uses TRBV5-1 and TRBJ2-3, with TRBD2 identical over 8 bases. Unmatched junction bases numbered 6, after V lost 7 bases and J lost 2 bases. The CDR3 covers 14 residues. CDR1 and CDR2 (germline): SGHRS, YFSETQ. The CDR3 sequence: CASESGGTTDTQYF. The CDR3 nucleotides read TGCGCCAGCGAGAGCGGGGGAACCACAGATACGCAGTATTTT.

Notes on this clone: This same CDR3 is encoded by further DNA sequences in the sample. This chain uses TRBV5-1 with TRBJ2-7; 11 nucleotides align to TRBD1. The junction had 4 bases not matched to a gene; V was cut back by 4 bases and J by 4 bases. The germline gives CDR1 SGHRS, CDR2 YFSETQ. The CDR3 loop spans 14 amino acids. The CDR3 protein is CASSLGQGAYEQYF. In DNA form, the CDR3 reads TGCGCCAGCAGCCTAGGACAGGGGGCTTACGAGCAGTACTTC.

This rearrangement joins TRBV5-6 to TRBJ2-1; TRBD2 agrees at 10 bases. CDR3 size: 16 residues. Trimming cost V 4 bases and J 9 bases; bases outside gene matches: 13. CDR1 is SGHDT, CDR2 YYEEEE, per germline. This chain's CDR3 is CASSPRLASGRGEQFF. CDR3 nucleotides: TGTGCCAGCAGCCCCCGCCTGGCTAGCGGGAGAGGTGAGCAGTTCTTC. Combining the CDR3 with reference TRBV5-6 and TRBJ2-1 gives the whole variable domain DAGVTQSPTHLIKTRGQQVTLRCSPKSGHDTVSWYQQALGQGPQFIFQYYEEEERQRGNFPDRFSGHQFPNYSSELNVNALLLGDSALYLCASSPRLASGRGEQFFGPGTRLTVL.

This clone is a singleton in its sample. This chain links TRBV29-1 with TRBJ2-2; no definite D call. CDR1 SQVTM and CDR2 ANQGSEA come from the germline V gene. The CDR3 consists of 12 residues. V was clipped by 7 bases and J by 5 bases, with 11 bases between them. The CDR3 protein is CSAAFKTGELFF. The CDR3 DNA sequence: TGCAGCGCCGCTTTTAAAACCGGGGAGCTGTTTTTT.

This clone was seen more than once but under ten times. The chain has TRBV7-3 and TRBJ1-1; TRBD1 is a possible D gene (6 bases). Germline V gene sequence: CDR1 SGHTA, CDR2 FQGTGA. The CDR3 contains 14 residues. With 4 bases removed from V and 4 bases from J, the gap between germline ends came to 13 bases. Written as DNA, the CDR3 is TGTGCCAGCAGCTCAACAGGGCTCAGCACTGAAGCTTTCTTT. This gives the protein CASSSTGLSTEAFF.

The CDR3 DNA follows: TGCAGCGTTACATCTTTGGCAGGGGATGGCTACACCTTC. The encoded protein is CSVTSLAGDGYTF. This chain links TRBV29-1 with TRBJ1-2; possible D gene TRBD1, 6 bases. The CDR3 contains 13 residues. Trimming pared 5 bases from V and 6 bases from J, leaving 16 bases between. The germline V gene has CDR1 SQVTM and CDR2 ANQGSEA.

This clone was seen more than once but under ten times. Additional DNA sequences in this sample encode the identical CDR3. The gene calls are TRBV29-1 and TRBJ1-1; D ambiguous. Trimming shortened V by 3 bases and J by 4 bases, and 6 bases separated the two germline ends. The CDR3 has 11 residues. Germline CDR1 SQVTM, CDR2 ANQGSEA. CDR3 sequence (DNA): TGCAGCGTTGACCGAGGCACTGAAGCTTTCTTT. This gives the protein CSVDRGTEAFF.

The chain uses TRBV5-1 and TRBJ2-1; D may be TRBD2 (5 bases). This CDR3 is built from 17 residues. The germline V gene encodes CDR1 SGHRS and CDR2 YFSETQ. V was cut by 0 bases and J by 0 bases, with 13 bases left in between. The CDR3, as DNA: TGCGCCAGCAGCTTGGCTGGGAGTTCCCCCTCCTACAATGAGCAGTTCTTC. It translates to CASSLAGSSPSYNEQFF.

The V call is TRBV7-2, the J call TRBJ1-4, with D possibly TRBD1 on 5 matching bases. Germline CDR1 SGHTA, CDR2 FQGNSA. CDR3 length: 12 residues. V shed 1 base and J shed 12 bases, with 9 bases lying between them. The CDR3 DNA follows: TGTGCCAGCAGCTTAGTGGCAGGGCAACTGTTTTTT. Translated: CASSLVAGQLFF.

This clone was seen more than once but under ten times. The V call is TRBV7-8, the J call TRBJ1-4; the match to TRBD1 covers 10 bases. V was clipped by 4 bases and J by 7 bases; unmatched bases: 6. The CDR3 sequence is 15 residues long. Germline V lookup: CDR1 SGHVS, CDR2 FQNEAQ. In nucleotides, the CDR3 is TGTGCCAGCAGCTCAGGACAGGGGGAGGGTGAAAAACTGTTTTTT. Residues: CASSSGQGEGEKLFF.

The gene calls are TRBV2 and TRBJ2-7; TRBD1 matches 7 bases. The CDR3 extends over 17 amino acids. Germline trimming cut 4 bases from V and 2 bases from J; bases unmatched to any gene: 14. CDR1 is SNHLY and CDR2 is FYNNEI in the germline V gene. The CDR3 region has the DNA TGTGCCAGCAGTGGGAGGCCGGGGACAGTTCCCCCCTACGAGCAGTACTTC. This translates into CASSGRPGTVPPYEQYF. Full variable domain (remainder filled in from reference TRBV2 and TRBJ2-7): EPEVTQTPSHQVTQMGQEVILRCVPISNHLYFYWYRQILGQKVEFLVSFYNNEISEKSEIFDDQFSVERPDGSNFTLKIRSTKLEDSAMYFCASSGRPGTVPPYEQYFGPGTRLTVT.

The chain uses TRBV28 and TRBJ2-3; TRBD2 agrees at 8 bases. After removal of 5 bases from V and 3 bases from J, the junction contained 7 bases not matched to a gene. Germline V gene lookup returns CDR1 MDHEN and CDR2 SYDVKM. The CDR3 is 15 residues long. This CDR3 is CASSPGGPMTDTQYF. As DNA, the CDR3 is TGTGCCAGCAGTCCGGGGGGGCCGATGACAGATACGCAGTATTTT. The entire variable domain, with the rest obtained from reference TRBV28 and TRBJ2-3, is as follows: DVKVTQSSRYLVKRTGEKVFLECVQDMDHENMFWYRQDPGLGLRLIYFSYDVKMKEKGDIPEGYSVSREKKERFSLILESASTNQTSMYLCASSPGGPMTDTQYFGPGTRLTVL.

V is TRBV2 and J is TRBJ2-2; the D gene is possibly TRBD1 (6 bases). The CDR3 consists of 15 residues. The V end lost 5 bases, the J end lost 3 bases, and 13 bases lay between the germline ends. Looked up from germline, CDR1 is SNHLY and CDR2 is FYNNEI. The CDR3 sequence: CASSSQGPYTGELFF. The CDR3 DNA reads TGTGCCAGCAGTTCCCAGGGGCCCTACACCGGGGAGCTGTTTTTT.

The chain links TRBV18 to TRBJ2-2; D is unclear. The V gene lost 3 bases and the J gene lost 5 bases, with 7 bases spanning the gap. Germline CDR1 KGHSH, CDR2 LQKENI. This CDR3 is 13 amino acids long. CDR3 in amino acids: CASSPGRTGELFF. The CDR3 nucleotides read TGTGCCAGCTCACCGGGCCGGACCGGGGAGCTGTTTTTT.

The chain carries TRBV30 and TRBJ1-6; D is unresolved. This CDR3 region has 15 residues. CDR1 and CDR2 (germline): GTSNPN, SVGIG (reference sequence). Trimming took off 2 bases at V and 9 bases at J, with 17 bases between the two ends. The chain's CDR3 is CAWSKLRGIGSPLHF. The CDR3 bases are TGTGCCTGGAGTAAATTAAGAGGAATCGGTTCACCCCTCCACTTT.

This clone was detected once. The chain recombines TRBV5-1 with TRBJ2-7; 12 bases match TRBD2. CDR3 size: 17 residues. The V and J ends lost 2 bases and 2 bases, in that order; junction bases with no gene match: 8. CDR1 SGHRS and CDR2 YFSETQ come from the germline V gene. The CDR3 region is CASSFQPSGGATYEQYF. CDR3 DNA: TGCGCCAGCAGCTTCCAACCTAGCGGGGGGGCCACCTACGAGCAGTACTTC. The full variable domain, rest sourced from reference TRBV5-1 and TRBJ2-7, is KAGVTQTPRYLIKTRGQQVTLSCSPISGHRSVSWYQQTPGQGLQFLFEYFSETQRNKGNFPGRFSGRQFSNSRSEMNVSTLELGDSALYLCASSFQPSGGATYEQYFGPGTRLTVT.

This clone was recorded a few times. This sample includes further DNA sequences coding for the same CDR3. The rearrangement joins TRBV6-6 to TRBJ2-7; D call uncertain. This CDR3 is 14 amino acids long. The V and J ends lost 0 bases and 0 bases respectively, with 6 bases between them. The V gene's germline CDR1 is MNHNY and CDR2 SVGAGI (reference sequence). The CDR3 nucleotides read TGTGCCAGCAGTTACTCGGGGTACTCCTACGAGCAGTACTTC. Encoded protein: CASSYSGYSYEQYF.

The chain couples TRBV30 to TRBJ2-3, with D unresolved. Trimming removed 2 bases from V and 6 bases from J, with 12 bases in between. The CDR3 runs 13 residues. Germline V gives CDR1 GTSNPN, CDR2 SVGIG (reference sequence). The chain's CDR3 is CAWSRLTTDTQYF. DNA for the CDR3: TGTGCCTGGAGTCGTCTAACGACCGATACGCAGTATTTT. The entire variable domain, with the rest obtained from reference TRBV30 and TRBJ2-3, is as follows: SQTIHQWPATLVQPVGSPLSLECTVEGTSNPNLYWYRQAAGRGLQLLFYSVGIGQISSEVPQNLSASRPQDRQFILSSKKLLLSDSGFYLCAWSRLTTDTQYFGPGTRLTVL.

This clone was counted once. V gene TRBV28 combines with J gene TRBJ1-1, with D possibly being TRBD1 (5 bases). Between the trimmed V and J ends, which lost 2 bases and 5 bases, there was a span of 12 bases. Germline V gene data show CDR1 as MDHEN and CDR2 as SYDVKM. CDR3 length: 14 amino acids. The CDR3 spells CASSLISGGTEAFF. The CDR3 DNA reads TGTGCCAGCAGTTTAATTTCCGGGGGTACTGAAGCTTTCTTT.

V gene TRBV29-1 combines with J gene TRBJ2-3; D uncertain. V shed 7 bases and J shed 2 bases, with 7 bases lying between them. Germline CDR1 SQVTM, CDR2 ANQGSEA. The CDR3 totals 11 residues. CDR3 nucleotide sequence: TGCAGCGCGTCCCCCACAGATACGCAGTATTTT. It yields the protein CSASPTDTQYF.

This chain connects TRBV6-5 to TRBJ2-7; D is tentatively TRBD1 or TRBD2 (5 bases each). Deletions cut 10 bases from V and 8 bases from J, with 24 bases between. The CDR3 consists of 14 residues. The germline CDR1 and CDR2 sequences are MNHEY and SVGAGI. CDR3 region: CATRWATGTQKQYF. The CDR3 DNA is TGTGCCACCAGGTGGGCAACCGGGACCCAGAAGCAGTACTTC.

The chain carries TRBV7-9 and TRBJ1-6; D uncertain. Per the germline V gene, CDR1 is SEHNR and CDR2 is FQNEAQ (reference sequence). The length of the CDR3 is 14 residues. V dropped 0 bases and J dropped 11 bases, with 11 bases sitting between them. The chain's CDR3 is CASSLALSTAPLHF. The DNA of the CDR3 is TGTGCCAGCAGCTTAGCGCTCTCCACCGCACCCCTCCACTTT.

The chain employs TRBV5-1 and TRBJ2-3, with 7 nucleotides matching TRBD2. The germline V gene encodes CDR1 SGHRS and CDR2 YFSETQ. J lost 7 bases, V lost 0 bases, and 11 bases had no gene match. The CDR3 is made up of 16 amino acids. Here the CDR3 DNA reads TGCGCCAGCAGCTTGGATTCCGGGACTAATATTAATACGCAGTATTTT. Its protein product is CASSLDSGTNINTQYF.